The subject of this entry is one T cell receptor (beta chain). TCRdb re-called the 5' RACE reads with MiXCR, one entry per CDR3 protein. In the table there are some 320,000 distinct CDR3 sequences, 15% of which are singletons. V lost 3 bases, J lost 6 bases, and 10 bases lay in between. CDR3 length: 13 amino acids. Germline loops: CDR1 KGHSH, CDR2 LQKENI. These data originate in a study of T-cell memory formation after mild COVID-19. This rearrangement joins TRBV18 to TRBJ2-3; D might be TRBD2 (5 bases). This clonotype was sampled from a man aged 18 to 35 who had mild COVID-19 (a few samples of this study predate the infection). Cell type and time point are not known. Sequenced input: PBMCs or a T cell subset sorted from them (not recorded which). CDR3 sequence: CASSPGVFDTQYF. The CDR3 coding sequence is TGTGCCAGCTCACCCGGGGTTTTCGATACGCAGTATTTT.